Below, 31 T cell receptor beta chains from the same sample are listed, as sequenced in a study of cytomegalovirus exposure and HLA in healthy donors. PCR employed 60 Vbeta and 13 Jbeta primers. Repertoires were generated with immunoSEQ multiplex PCR, while TCRdb's copy carries only in-frame clones and drops some. In the table there are fewer than 200,000 clones, roughly four fifths of which are singletons. The sequenced sample was PBMCs. These receptors all come from a woman aged 18-35 years in good health and CMV-seropositive.

The CDR3 DNA reads TGTGCCTGGGCTGACAGGGCGGGCGGCTACACCTTC. Protein product: CAWADRAGGYTF. The chain uses TRBV30 and TRBJ1-2; 7 bases are a match to TRBD1. Germline CDR1 is GTSNPN and CDR2 is SVGIG (reference sequence). The CDR3 covers 12 residues. Unmatched junction bases numbered 8, after V lost 5 bases and J lost 8 bases.

V gene TRBV7-9 combines with J gene TRBJ2-7, with 8 bases identical to TRBD1. Trimming took 4 bases from V and 6 from J; bases not matched to a gene: 11. Germline V gene data show CDR1 as SEHNR and CDR2 as FQNEAQ (reference sequence). The CDR3 runs to 15 residues. CDR3 coding DNA: TGTGCCAGCAGCTCCGGCCTGAGACAGGGGTTCGAGCAGTACTTC. Protein product: CASSSGLRQGFEQYF. Using reference TRBV7-9 and TRBJ2-7 for the parts outside the CDR3, the full variable domain is DTGVSQNPRHKITKRGQNVTFRCDPISEHNRLYWYRQTLGQGPEFLTYFQNEAQLEKSRLLSDRFSAERPKGSFSTLEIQRTEQGDSAMYLCASSSGLRQGFEQYFGPGTRLTVT.

The rearrangement joins TRBV5-1 to TRBJ2-5, with 10 bases identical to TRBD2. V shed 3 bases, J shed 1 base, and the junction held 0 bases outside the gene matches. The CDR3 spans 14 residues. Per the germline V gene, CDR1 is SGHRS and CDR2 is YFSETQ. CDR3 protein: CASSSSGGQETQYF. In DNA, the CDR3 is TGCGCCAGCAGCTCTAGCGGGGGCCAAGAGACCCAGTACTTC.

This clone was seen more than once but under ten times. This rearrangement joins TRBV6-5 to TRBJ1-1; tentatively, D is TRBD1 (5 bases). V lost 4 bases to trimming and J lost 1 base, with 10 bases between them. CDR3 length: 14 amino acids. CDR1 MNHEY and CDR2 SVGAGI come from the germline V gene. DNA of the CDR3: TGTGCCAGCAGTTTTGGGAGGGGGAACACTGAAGCTTTCTTT. It is translated as CASSFGRGNTEAFF.

The chain links TRBV6-6 to TRBJ2-3, with D possibly TRBD2 on 5 matching bases. The CDR3 has 14 amino acids. Looked up from germline, CDR1 is MNHNY and CDR2 is SVGAGI (reference sequence). The CDR3 bases are TGTGCTGCGGCGGGTCAAAGGTCCACAGATACGCAGTATTTT. Translation gives CAAAGQRSTDTQYF.

The rearrangement joins TRBV7-7 to TRBJ2-2; tentative D call: TRBD1 (6 bases). V was cut by 10 bases and J by 0 bases, with 12 bases left in between. CDR1 is SSHAT, CDR2 FNYEAQ, per germline (reference sequence). The CDR3 runs to 14 residues. CDR3 DNA: TGTGCCACCGAACAGGGAACGAACACCGGGGAGCTGTTTTTT. Amino acids: CATEQGTNTGELFF.

The rearrangement joins TRBV9 to TRBJ2-1, with a tentative D call TRBD2 (6 bases). CDR3 length equals 16 residues. Germline V gene data show CDR1 as SGDLS and CDR2 as YYNGEE. The V end lost 0 bases, the J end lost 7 bases, and 17 bases lay between the germline ends. The CDR3 reads CASSVGGVALINEQFF. As DNA, the CDR3 is TGTGCCAGCAGCGTAGGGGGGGTAGCTCTGATAAATGAGCAGTTCTTC.

J is TRBJ1-4 and V is TRBV6-6; D call uncertain. Trimming stripped 6 bases from V and 7 bases from J, with 9 bases between. CDR1 and CDR2 from the germline V gene are MNHNY and SVGAGI (reference sequence). The CDR3 loop spans 12 amino acids. CDR3 region: CASRTIGEKLFF. The CDR3 coding sequence is TGTGCCAGCAGAACTATCGGTGAAAAACTGTTTTTT.

The chain employs TRBV29-1 and TRBJ1-3; D is uncertain. CDR1 is SQVTM and CDR2 is ANQGSEA in the germline V gene. Trimming removed 2 bases at V and 2 bases at J, with 7 bases between. CDR3 length equals 13 residues. CDR3 region: CSVERVAGNTIYF. The CDR3 nucleotides are TGCAGCGTTGAAAGAGTTGCTGGAAACACCATATATTTT.

CDR3 DNA: TGTGCCAGCAGCTTATCGCTATTGGCAGGAGAAGCTTTCTTT. It specifies CASSLSLLAGEAFF. The chain has TRBV7-6 and TRBJ1-1, with D unclear. Germline V CDR1 and CDR2: SGHVS, FNYEAQ. CDR3 length equals 14 residues. The V end lost 2 bases, the J end lost 8 bases, and 15 bases lay between the germline ends.

V gene TRBV10-3 combines with J gene TRBJ2-7; 12 bases agree with TRBD2. The CDR3 covers 16 residues. V lost 3 bases to trimming and J lost 7 bases; unmatched junction nucleotides: 10. Germline CDR1 and CDR2: ENHRY and SYGVKD. This CDR3 reads CAISDAWTSGAGEQYF. The CDR3 region has the DNA TGTGCCATCAGTGACGCCTGGACTAGCGGGGCGGGGGAGCAGTACTTC.

The chain links TRBV30 to TRBJ2-7; D gene uncertain. The V gene lost 0 bases and the J gene lost 2 bases, with 8 bases spanning the gap. The CDR3 contains 13 residues. CDR1 GTSNPN and CDR2 SVGIG come from the germline V gene (reference sequence). The CDR3 is CAWSVHSPYEQYF. In DNA form, the CDR3 reads TGTGCCTGGAGTGTCCACTCTCCCTACGAGCAGTACTTC.

Only a few counts were recorded for this clone. The rearrangement uses TRBV25-1 and TRBJ2-7, with D perhaps TRBD1 (6 bases). The germline gives CDR1 MGHDK, CDR2 SYGVNS. V shed 6 bases and J shed 2 bases, with 8 bases lying between them. CDR3 length: 12 residues. DNA for the CDR3: TGTGCCAGCAGCCACAGGGCCTACGAGCAGTACTTC. This codes for CASSHRAYEQYF.

The V and J genes are TRBV27 and TRBJ2-5; a weak D match, TRBD1 (6 bases). The J call may be faulty, since TRBJ2-7 better matches the DNA end. This CDR3 spans 12 amino acids. Germline V gene lookup returns CDR1 MNHEY and CDR2 SMNVEV (reference sequence). The CDR3 nucleotides are TGTGCCAGCAGTCCACAGGGTAACGAGCAGTACTTC. This translates into CASSPQGNEQYF.

The rearrangement links TRBV2 to TRBJ2-1; no firm D call. CDR3 size: 15 residues. Germline V gives CDR1 SNHLY, CDR2 FYNNEI. V was shortened by 4 bases and J by 0 bases, with 10 bases between the two germline ends. DNA of the CDR3: TGTGCCAGCAGTGTGCGAGTTACCTCCTACAATGAGCAGTTCTTC. This translates into CASSVRVTSYNEQFF.

The gene calls are TRBV7-9 and TRBJ2-7; 9 nucleotides line up with TRBD1. This CDR3 is built from 15 residues. CDR1 and CDR2 from the germline V gene are SEHNR and FQNEAQ (reference sequence). V lost 6 bases, J lost 0 bases, and 6 bases stayed unmatched. CDR3 protein: CASSQPGQGSYEQYF. DNA for the CDR3: TGTGCCAGCAGTCAGCCGGGACAGGGCTCCTACGAGCAGTACTTC.

The rearrangement uses TRBV7-9 and TRBJ2-5; maybe TRBD2 (6 bases). In germline, CDR1 is SEHNR, CDR2 FQNEAQ (reference sequence). The CDR3 is 14 residues long. V lost 5 bases to trimming and J lost 1 base, with 11 bases between them. The CDR3 reads CASSLRLGQETQYF. CDR3 nucleotides: TGTGCCAGCAGCCTAAGACTAGGCCAAGAGACCCAGTACTTC.

The chain joins TRBV4-1 to TRBJ2-3, with D unclear. CDR1 MGHRA and CDR2 YSYEKL come from the germline V gene. The germline V and J ends were trimmed by 3 bases and 2 bases, with 9 bases remaining between them. There are 14 residues in the CDR3. The CDR3 region has the DNA TGCGCCAGCAGCCATACCGACTCCACAGATACGCAGTATTTT. Encoded protein: CASSHTDSTDTQYF.

This chain uses TRBV6-6 with TRBJ1-6; 9 nucleotides line up with TRBD1. Germline values: CDR1 MNHNY, CDR2 SVGAGI (reference sequence). V lost 7 bases, J lost 13 bases, and 8 bases stayed unmatched. The CDR3 totals 13 residues. The CDR3 coding sequence is TGTGCCAGCACCTTGGACAGGGGTTCCCCCCTCCACTTT. The encoded protein is CASTLDRGSPLHF.

This clone occurred a few times. The chain joins TRBV6-5 to TRBJ2-7, with 9 bases matching TRBD1. The CDR3 contains 14 residues. CDR1 and CDR2 (germline): MNHEY, SVGAGI. Trimming at V came to 6 bases and at J to 5 bases, leaving 8 bases not matched to a gene. The CDR3 sequence is CASSPGQGGNEQYF. The CDR3 DNA sequence: TGTGCCAGCAGCCCGGGACAGGGCGGGAACGAGCAGTACTTC.

The chain recombines TRBV7-9 with TRBJ2-5; unclear D gene. The DNA end lines up better with TRBJ2-7; the J call may be wrong. Germline V gene lookup returns CDR1 SEHNR and CDR2 FQNEAQ (reference sequence). This CDR3 comprises 11 residues. Here the CDR3 reads CASSLTREQYF. The CDR3, as DNA: TGTGCCAGCAGCTTAACCCGCGAGCAGTACTTC.

The chain uses TRBV5-1 and TRBJ2-5; 7 bases match TRBD1. The J call may be faulty, since TRBJ2-7 better matches the DNA end. The CDR3 length is 14 residues. CDR1 is SGHRS and CDR2 is YFSETQ in the germline V gene. Written as DNA, the CDR3 is TGCGCCAGCAGCAACAACCGGGACAGTTACGAGCAGTACTTC. Its translation: CASSNNRDSYEQYF.

V is TRBV19 and J is TRBJ1-5, with D perhaps matching TRBD1 (5 bases). The CDR3 extends over 13 amino acids. In germline, CDR1 is LNHDA, CDR2 SQIVND (reference sequence). V lost 3 bases to trimming and J lost 5 bases, with 8 bases between them. The CDR3 protein is CASSISRDQPQHF. Here the CDR3 DNA reads TGTGCCAGTAGTATCAGCAGGGATCAGCCCCAGCATTTT.

This clone has just a few counts. V is TRBV28 and J is TRBJ2-5, with D maybe TRBD1 (5 bases). The CDR3 is made up of 16 amino acids. In germline, CDR1 is MDHEN, CDR2 SYDVKM. Trimming shortened V by 3 bases and J by 1 base, and 15 bases separated the two germline ends. Written as DNA, the CDR3 is TGTGCCAGCAGTTTGCAGGGATTTTCGTTCCAAGAGACCCAGTACTTC. Encoded protein: CASSLQGFSFQETQYF.

The chain carries TRBV6-4 and TRBJ1-6; TRBD1 matches at 8 bases. Trimming removed 6 bases from V and 7 bases from J; junction bases left unmatched: 5. The CDR3 covers 14 residues. Germline V gives CDR1 MRHNA, CDR2 SNTAGT. CDR3 coding DNA: TGTGCCAGCAGGAGGACAGGGAAAAATTCACCCCTCCACTTT. It is translated as CASRRTGKNSPLHF.

The rearrangement uses TRBV10-3 and TRBJ2-5; possible D gene TRBD1, 5 bases. The CDR3 is 13 residues long. V was shortened by 3 bases and J by 5 bases, with 10 bases between the two germline ends. The germline V gene has CDR1 ENHRY and CDR2 SYGVKD. The CDR3 DNA is TGTGCCATCAGTGAAGTAGGGGCGGAGACCCAGTACTTC. Translation gives CAISEVGAETQYF.

The V and J genes are TRBV6-1 and TRBJ2-7, with 7 bases identical to TRBD1. Germline CDR1 is MNHNS and CDR2 is SASEGT. The CDR3 is 14 amino acids. V lost 4 bases and J lost 0; bases outside the gene matches: 3. The CDR3 is CASSGDRSSYEQYF. The CDR3 region has the DNA TGTGCCAGCAGTGGGGACAGAAGCTCCTACGAGCAGTACTTC.

As to this clone: At one of its ends the junction is not consistent with the germline gene, which may arise from a read error. This sequence joins TRBV7-7 and TRBJ2-5; possible D gene TRBD2, 5 bases. Looked up from germline, CDR1 is SSHAT and CDR2 is FNYEAQ (reference sequence). This CDR3 is 15 amino acids long. CDR3 region: CASSKGPGDQETQYF. Written as DNA, the CDR3 is TGTGCTAGCAGCAAAGGGCCCGGGGACCAAGAGACCCAGTACTTC.

J is TRBJ2-7 and V is TRBV9, with D possibly matching TRBD2 (6 bases). CDR1 is SGDLS and CDR2 is YYNGEE in the germline V gene. The germline V and J ends were trimmed by 3 bases and 6 bases, with 22 bases remaining between them. The CDR3 has 16 amino acids. The CDR3 DNA follows: TGTGCCAGCAGCGCAGCTGGGACTGACGACTTCTCCGAGCAGTACTTC. Translating it yields CASSAAGTDDFSEQYF.

V usage is TRBV19 and J usage is TRBJ1-2; D call uncertain. With 5 bases removed from V and 2 bases from J, the gap between germline ends came to 12 bases. The CDR3 length is 14 residues. Germline lookup yields CDR1 LNHDA and CDR2 SQIVND (reference sequence). CDR3 nucleotides: TGTGCCAGTAGTGAAAAACAGAGCAACTATGGCTACACCTTC. This sequence encodes CASSEKQSNYGYTF.

This clone was recorded once. This chain connects TRBV4-3 to TRBJ1-4; 7 nucleotides align to TRBD1. V dropped 1 base and J dropped 8; count of bases not matched to a gene: 4. The CDR3 runs 14 residues. CDR1 and CDR2 (germline): LGHNA, YSLEER. Here the CDR3 DNA reads TGCGCCAGCAGCCAAGTGGCAGGGGGGGAAAAACTGTTTTTT. Protein product: CASSQVAGGEKLFF.